Listed here are 32 T cell receptor beta chains from one sample, sequenced in a study of blood T cell repertoires in COVID-19. Data came from immunoSEQ multiplex PCR; TCRdb stores just in-frame clones and leaves some out. The table has 320,000 or so clones, around 85% seen once. The specimen was PBMCs or T cells enriched from blood (not recorded which). These receptors all stem from a woman aged 25 to 45 who had been exposed to COVID-19.

V usage is TRBV6-2 or TRBV6-3 and J usage is TRBJ2-1, with 8 bases fitting TRBD2. Germline loops: CDR1 MNHEY, CDR2 SVGEGT. V shed 2 bases and J 11 bases; nucleotides not matched to a gene: 14. The CDR3 length is 16 residues. The CDR3 DNA reads TGTGCCAGCAGTTACCGTGGGACTAGTAGTGCTGGGAAGCAGTTCTTC. This codes for CASSYRGTSSAGKQFF.

The J gene is TRBJ1-4, the V gene TRBV5-1, with D hard to call. Germline values: CDR1 SGHRS, CDR2 YFSETQ. This CDR3 is built from 15 residues. The V gene lost 5 bases and the J gene lost 0 bases, with 11 bases spanning the gap. The CDR3 loop reads CASSQGRTTNEKLFF. The CDR3 nucleotides are TGCGCCAGCAGTCAAGGGAGGACAACTAATGAAAAACTGTTTTTT.

This clone was found a few times. The chain employs TRBV19 and TRBJ2-7; the match to TRBD2 covers 8 bases. There are 13 residues in the CDR3. Germline lookup yields CDR1 LNHDA and CDR2 SQIVND (reference sequence). J was trimmed by 5 bases and V by 6 bases; bases with no gene match: 6. The CDR3 DNA sequence: TGTGCCAGTAGGCCGACTAGCGTCAACGAGCAGTACTTC. Translated: CASRPTSVNEQYF. The whole variable domain, remainder taken from reference TRBV19 and TRBJ2-7, is DGGITQSPKYLFRKEGQNVTLSCEQNLNHDAMYWYRQDPGQGLRLIYYSQIVNDFQKGDIAEGYSVSREKKESFPLTVTSAQKNPTAFYLCASRPTSVNEQYFGPGTRLTVT.

In DNA, the CDR3 is TGTGCCAGCAGGTCCCCTCTTAACGAAGGAGACGGCTACACCTTC. Encoded protein: CASRSPLNEGDGYTF. The genes are TRBV5-4 and TRBJ1-2; D ambiguous. Looked up from germline, CDR1 is SGHNT and CDR2 is YYREEE (reference sequence). V lost 5 bases and J lost 8, with 22 bases in between. The CDR3 consists of 15 residues. Drawing the rest from reference TRBV5-4 and TRBJ1-2, the complete variable domain is ETGVTQSPTHLIKTRGQQVTLRCSSQSGHNTVSWYQQALGQGPQFIFQYYREEENGRGNFPPRFSGLQFPNYSSELNVNALELDDSALYLCASRSPLNEGDGYTFGSGTRLTVV.

The rearrangement uses TRBV3-1 (or the pseudogene TRBV3-2) and TRBJ1-2; TRBD1 aligns across 9 bases. V lost 1 base to trimming and J lost 4 bases; unmatched junction nucleotides: 7. Germline V gene lookup returns CDR1 LGHDT and CDR2 YNNKEL (reference sequence). The CDR3 runs 16 residues. The CDR3 loop is CASSQVGTGPSYGYTF. CDR3 nucleotides: TGTGCCAGCAGCCAAGTGGGGACAGGGCCTTCCTATGGCTACACCTTC.

The gene calls are TRBV9 and TRBJ1-2; 7 nucleotides match TRBD1. Germline V gene data show CDR1 as SGDLS and CDR2 as YYNGEE. Trimming cost V 4 bases and J 1 base; bases outside gene matches: 10. The CDR3 length is 16 residues. CDR3 sequence (DNA): TGTGCCAGCAGCTCCAACCCTGGACAGGATAACTATGGCTACACCTTC. This codes for CASSSNPGQDNYGYTF. The whole variable domain, filled in from reference TRBV9 and TRBJ1-2, reads DSGVTQTPKHLITATGQRVTLRCSPRSGDLSVYWYQQSLDQGLQFLIQYYNGEERAKGNILERFSAQQFPDLHSELNLSSLELGDSALYFCASSSNPGQDNYGYTFGSGTRLTVV.

The CDR3 nucleotides are TGCGCCAGCAGCTTAGAACAGGGAACCAATGGCTACACCTTC. It yields the protein CASSLEQGTNGYTF. This chain joins TRBV5-1 and TRBJ1-2; TRBD1 might be the D (6 bases). Looked up from germline, CDR1 is SGHRS and CDR2 is YFSETQ. V lost 2 bases to trimming and J lost 6 bases, with 14 bases between them. This CDR3 comprises 14 residues. Variable domain in full (rest from reference TRBV5-1 and TRBJ1-2): KAGVTQTPRYLIKTRGQQVTLSCSPISGHRSVSWYQQTPGQGLQFLFEYFSETQRNKGNFPGRFSGRQFSNSRSEMNVSTLELGDSALYLCASSLEQGTNGYTFGSGTRLTVV.

The chain employs TRBV4-2 and TRBJ2-2; perhaps TRBD2 as D (7 bases). CDR1 is LGHNA, CDR2 YNFKEQ, per germline. The CDR3 is 18 residues long. Trimming took off 0 bases at V and 5 bases at J, with 19 bases between the two ends. The CDR3 loop is CASSQDGGGAPYTGELFF. The DNA for the CDR3 is TGTGCCAGCAGCCAAGATGGGGGGGGCGCCCCGTATACCGGGGAGCTGTTTTTT.

The chain combines TRBV28 with TRBJ1-1; D gene unclear. The V and J ends lost 4 bases and 2 bases respectively, with 14 bases between them. CDR1 is MDHEN and CDR2 is SYDVKM in the germline V gene. The CDR3 has 15 residues. CDR3 region: CASSSPSEGNTEAFF. The CDR3 DNA is TGTGCCAGCAGTTCCCCCTCCGAGGGAAACACTGAAGCTTTCTTT.

The genes are TRBV6-1 and TRBJ1-2; the D is unclear. V shed 3 bases and J shed 3 bases, with 11 bases lying between them. Germline values: CDR1 MNHNS, CDR2 SASEGT. The CDR3 extends over 14 amino acids. The CDR3 DNA sequence: TGTGCCAGCAGTGAGTCCAATAGAGACTATGGCTACACCTTC. It is translated as CASSESNRDYGYTF.

The chain employs TRBV19 and TRBJ1-1; 9 bases align to TRBD1. The CDR3 loop spans 14 amino acids. Germline-derived CDR1 and CDR2 are LNHDA and SQIVND (reference sequence). J gave up 0 bases and V 7 bases, and 3 bases lay outside the gene matches. The CDR3 sequence: CASKDRGMNTEAFF. CDR3 DNA sequence: TGTGCCAGTAAGGACAGGGGAATGAACACTGAAGCTTTCTTT.

V is TRBV7-6 and J is TRBJ2-1, with 9 bases fitting TRBD1. Germline V gives CDR1 SGHVS, CDR2 FNYEAQ. The CDR3 has 19 residues. V was pared by 5 bases and J by 4 bases, with 18 bases of the junction left unmatched. CDR3 sequence (DNA): TGTGCCAGCAGCCGAGCCTTCACAGGGGGCTATTCTTCATACAATGAGCAGTTCTTC. It translates to CASSRAFTGGYSSYNEQFF.

The V gene is TRBV9, the J gene TRBJ2-3; 9 bases are shared with TRBD2. This CDR3 region has 18 residues. Losses at the gene ends were 0 bases for V and 5 bases for J; bases not matched to a gene: 13. CDR1 is SGDLS, CDR2 YYNGEE, per germline. CDR3 region: CASSVGNVLAGWGDTQYF. CDR3 nucleotide sequence: TGTGCCAGCAGCGTAGGGAACGTGCTAGCGGGGTGGGGAGATACGCAGTATTTT.

This CDR3 is CASSVAGGSGELFF. CDR3 coding DNA: TGCGCCAGCAGTGTAGCGGGGGGGTCCGGGGAGCTGTTTTTT. The chain is built from TRBV10-1 and TRBJ2-2, with TRBD2 identical over 11 bases. This CDR3 region has 14 residues. With 4 bases clipped from V and 6 bases from J, the junction kept 1 base outside the gene matches. Germline V lookup: CDR1 WNHNN, CDR2 SYGVQD (reference sequence).

This clone turned up a few times. The genes are TRBV11-2 and TRBJ1-2; possibly TRBD1 for D (6 bases). Trimming took 1 base from V and 6 from J, leaving 12 bases between them. Germline lookup yields CDR1 SGHAT and CDR2 FQNNGV. This CDR3 spans 14 amino acids. In nucleotides, the CDR3 is TGTGCCAGCAGCTTAGTGCTGGGGGCTGATGGCTACACCTTC. This gives the protein CASSLVLGADGYTF.

This clone was counted a single time. The gene calls are TRBV9 and TRBJ2-1; the match to TRBD2 covers 8 bases. CDR1 is SGDLS, CDR2 YYNGEE, per germline. The CDR3 totals 15 residues. V was clipped by 3 bases and J by 5 bases; unmatched bases: 7. CDR3 nucleotides: TGTGCCAGCAGCGAAACGGGACTAGGTGACAATGAGCAGTTCTTC. Translating gives CASSETGLGDNEQFF.

This clone was seen a few times. This chain uses TRBV7-9 with TRBJ1-2; TRBD1 might be the D (6 bases). The V and J ends lost 4 bases and 2 bases respectively, with 11 bases between them. Germline V gene lookup returns CDR1 SEHNR and CDR2 FQNEAQ (reference sequence). CDR3 length equals 14 residues. CDR3 nucleotides: TGTGCCAGCAGCTCCCGGACAGCGAACTATGGCTACACCTTC. Its protein is CASSSRTANYGYTF.

This clone was seen only once. The chain recombines TRBV7-8 with TRBJ2-1; D gene unclear. Between the trimmed V and J ends, which lost 6 bases and 6 bases, there was a span of 18 bases. From germline, CDR1 is SGHVS and CDR2 FQNEAQ. The CDR3 contains 15 residues. CDR3 sequence (DNA): TGTGCCAGCAGTTTCTTAGAGAGGTTCGGCAATGAGCAGTTCTTC. This translates into CASSFLERFGNEQFF.

This clone was counted once. The chain employs TRBV25-1 and TRBJ1-3; D remains unclear. V gave up 5 bases and J gave up 0 bases, with 5 bases separating them. Germline V CDR1 and CDR2: MGHDK, SYGVNS. CDR3 length: 13 residues. In nucleotides, the CDR3 is TGTGCCAGCAGTCTTTACTCTGGAAACACCATATATTTT. It translates to CASSLYSGNTIYF. Complete variable domain (other parts from reference TRBV25-1 and TRBJ1-3): EADIYQTPRYLVIGTGKKITLECSQTMGHDKMYWYQQDPGMELHLIHYSYGVNSTEKGDLSSESTVSRIRTEHFPLTLESARPSHTSQYLCASSLYSGNTIYFGEGSWLTVV.

V usage is TRBV5-1 and J usage is TRBJ2-3; possible D gene TRBD1, 7 bases. The CDR3 totals 12 residues. From germline, CDR1 is SGHRS and CDR2 YFSETQ. Between the trimmed V and J ends, which lost 7 bases and 4 bases, there was a span of 10 bases. The CDR3 loop is CASSRGADTQYF. DNA of the CDR3: TGCGCCAGCTCCAGGGGGGCAGATACGCAGTATTTT.

The V and J genes are TRBV28 and TRBJ2-1, with D possibly matching TRBD2 (5 bases). The CDR3 length is 14 residues. V lost 3 bases, J lost 7 bases, and 13 bases lay in between. Germline CDR1 and CDR2: MDHEN and SYDVKM. CDR3 protein: CASSLSSRRNEQFF. For the CDR3, the DNA is TGTGCCAGCAGTTTGTCCAGCCGGAGGAATGAGCAGTTCTTC. Complete variable domain (other parts from reference TRBV28 and TRBJ2-1): DVKVTQSSRYLVKRTGEKVFLECVQDMDHENMFWYRQDPGLGLRLIYFSYDVKMKEKGDIPEGYSVSREKKERFSLILESASTNQTSMYLCASSLSSRRNEQFFGPGTRLTVL.

V and J are TRBV6-5 and TRBJ1-4; perhaps TRBD1 as D (5 bases). V was shortened by 5 bases and J by 7 bases, with 14 bases between the two germline ends. Germline-derived CDR1 and CDR2 are MNHEY and SVGAGI. The CDR3 has 14 residues. This CDR3 reads CASSPQGKVEKLFF. In DNA form, the CDR3 reads TGTGCCAGCAGTCCTCAGGGAAAGGTTGAAAAACTGTTTTTT.

In this sample, this clone turned up a few times. The V and J genes are TRBV18 and TRBJ2-3, with TRBD1 as a possible D gene (5 bases). V lost 3 bases, J lost 0 bases, and 10 bases lay in between. CDR3 size: 15 residues. CDR1 and CDR2 (germline): KGHSH, LQKENI. The CDR3 nucleotides are TGTGCCAGCTCACCTAGGACAACTAGCACAGATACGCAGTATTTT. This gives the protein CASSPRTTSTDTQYF.

This chain joins TRBV27 and TRBJ1-5; 10 bases agree with TRBD1. With 4 bases clipped from V and 5 bases from J, the junction kept 8 bases outside the gene matches. CDR1 is MNHEY and CDR2 is SMNVEV in the germline V gene (reference sequence). The CDR3 has 16 residues. CDR3 DNA: TGTGCCAGCAGTTCCAAAAAAGGACAGGGGGATCAGCCCCAGCATTTT. Amino acids: CASSSKKGQGDQPQHF.

This chain uses TRBV5-1 with TRBJ2-7; 11 positions match TRBD2. Germline V gives CDR1 SGHRS, CDR2 YFSETQ. V was pared by 3 bases and J by 0 bases, with 8 bases of the junction left unmatched. The CDR3 is made up of 17 amino acids. The CDR3 nucleotides are TGCGCCAGCAGCTCACTGGGGACTAGCGGTCGCTCCTACGAGCAGTACTTC. Encoded protein: CASSSLGTSGRSYEQYF. Combining the CDR3 with reference TRBV5-1 and TRBJ2-7 gives the whole variable domain KAGVTQTPRYLIKTRGQQVTLSCSPISGHRSVSWYQQTPGQGLQFLFEYFSETQRNKGNFPGRFSGRQFSNSRSEMNVSTLELGDSALYLCASSSLGTSGRSYEQYFGPGTRLTVT.

J is TRBJ2-5 and V is TRBV19; D is perhaps TRBD1 (6 bases). The CDR3 length is 15 residues. Trimming removed 3 bases from V and 9 bases from J, with 20 bases in between. Germline values: CDR1 LNHDA, CDR2 SQIVND (reference sequence). The CDR3 spells CASSILRQAKTAQYF. The CDR3 DNA follows: TGTGCCAGTAGTATTCTTAGACAGGCCAAGACGGCCCAGTACTTC.

The chain has TRBV7-2 and TRBJ1-2; D remains unclear. V was cut by 3 bases and J by 0 bases, with 5 bases left in between. The CDR3 runs to 13 residues. Germline V gene lookup returns CDR1 SGHTA and CDR2 FQGNSA. The CDR3 sequence is CASSFDTNYGYTF. The CDR3 DNA follows: TGTGCCAGCAGCTTCGACACTAACTATGGCTACACCTTC.

The chain carries TRBV11-1 and TRBJ2-7; D gene uncertain. From germline, CDR1 is SGHAT and CDR2 FQDESV (reference sequence). The V end was cut by 3 bases, the J end by 3 bases, with 12 bases between. The CDR3 is 14 residues long. CDR3 residues: CASSFEDMSYEQYF. The CDR3 DNA follows: TGTGCCAGCAGCTTTGAGGATATGAGCTACGAGCAGTACTTC.

The rearrangement links TRBV5-1 to TRBJ1-6, with 8 positions matching TRBD1. CDR1 and CDR2 from the germline V gene are SGHRS and YFSETQ. With 0 bases clipped from V and 7 bases from J, the junction kept 6 bases outside the gene matches. The CDR3 is 16 residues long. The CDR3 sequence: CASSLGQGARNSPLHF. The CDR3 bases are TGCGCCAGCAGCTTGGGGCAGGGGGCTCGGAATTCACCCCTCCACTTT.

The genes are TRBV6-5 and TRBJ1-4; D unclear. Germline CDR1 MNHEY, CDR2 SVGAGI. The CDR3 loop spans 15 amino acids. V was shortened by 0 bases and J by 7 bases, with 12 bases between the two germline ends. The DNA for the CDR3 is TGTGCCAGCAGTTACTCGGGCCTTGACGGTGAAAAACTGTTTTTT. Encoded protein: CASSYSGLDGEKLFF.

This clone was seen a few times. The J gene is TRBJ1-1, the V gene TRBV6-2 or TRBV6-3; D remains unclear. Looked up from germline, CDR1 is MNHEY and CDR2 is SVGEGT. The CDR3 is made up of 16 amino acids. The V end was cut by 4 bases, the J end by 2 bases, with 17 bases between. CDR3 DNA: TGTGCCAGCAGTTTGGCGGGCTTTTCCTATAACACTGAAGCTTTCTTT. Translation gives CASSLAGFSYNTEAFF.

The chain joins TRBV10-2 to TRBJ2-7, with D tentatively TRBD2 (6 bases). V lost 8 bases and J lost 3, with 17 bases in between. The V gene's germline CDR1 is WSHSY and CDR2 SAAADI. The CDR3 contains 14 residues. CDR3 loop: CASQGAGRSYEQYF. The CDR3 DNA sequence: TGCGCCAGCCAAGGGGCAGGGAGGAGCTACGAGCAGTACTTC.